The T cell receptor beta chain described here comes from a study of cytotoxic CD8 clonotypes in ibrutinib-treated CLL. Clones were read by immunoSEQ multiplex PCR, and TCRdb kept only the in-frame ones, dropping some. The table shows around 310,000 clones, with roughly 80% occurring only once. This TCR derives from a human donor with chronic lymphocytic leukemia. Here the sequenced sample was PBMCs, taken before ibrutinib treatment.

The CDR3 sequence is CASMSLGLPAYEQYF. For the CDR3, the DNA is TGTGCCAGCATGTCCCTCGGACTACCGGCCTACGAGCAGTACTTC. The chain has TRBV27 and TRBJ2-7; D possibly corresponds to TRBD2 (6 bases). The CDR3 contains 15 residues. Germline-derived CDR1 and CDR2 are MNHEY and SMNVEV (reference sequence). Trimming took 7 bases from V and 2 from J, leaving 18 bases between them.